This TCR beta chain was found in a study of control samples from healthy donors and cancer patients. Per the germline V gene, CDR1 is MNHEY and CDR2 is SVGAGI. This CDR3 has 14 residues. Concerning this clone: At one boundary the junction diverges from the germline segment, which might be a read error.

Here immunoSEQ multiplex PCR was the method, and the copy in TCRdb shows in-frame clones only, minus some. This table holds fewer than 85,000 clones, approximately 94% found once. The rearrangement uses TRBV6-5 and TRBJ1-2, with TRBD1 matching 9 bases. The source is a woman in her twenties or thirties in good health. The sample comprised blood. CDR3 sequence reads: CASTYLQGALGYTF. CDR3 coding DNA: TGTGCCAGCACTTACTTACAGGGGGCGCTGGGCTACACCTTC.